The 26 T cell receptor beta chains below come from one sample, sequenced in a study of cytotoxic CD8 clonotypes in ibrutinib-treated CLL (dated by TCRdb to the early 2020s). The library came from the immunoSEQ multiplex PCR assay. Held by TCRdb, this immuneACCESS table contains in-frame sequences only and omits some clones. Under half of the omission traces to an unresolved V gene where checked; the cause of the rest is unknown. This sample comprises tens of thousands of clones, 68% of them detected only once. The ten largest clones add up to 5.7% of the sample. The time point label of this sample denotes: 12 to 13 months on ibrutinib. The sequenced sample was PBMCs, obtained after 12 months of ibrutinib treatment. The receptors originated from a human donor with chronic lymphocytic leukemia.

The chain uses TRBV19 and TRBJ2-4; 7 nucleotides match TRBD1. The trim removed 7 bases at V and 1 base at J, leaving 16 bases unmatched. The CDR3 consists of 18 residues. Germline V gives CDR1 LNHDA, CDR2 SQIVND (reference sequence). The CDR3: CASIKPGTEVPAKNIQYF. Written as DNA, the CDR3 is TGTGCCAGTATCAAGCCCGGGACAGAAGTCCCGGCCAAAAACATTCAGTACTTC.

The rearrangement uses TRBV6-5 and TRBJ1-4; D is ambiguous. CDR3 length equals 13 residues. The germline gives CDR1 MNHEY, CDR2 SVGAGI. Trimming shortened V by 0 bases and J by 5 bases, and 4 bases separated the two germline ends. DNA of the CDR3: TGTGCCAGCAGTTACTCACTCAATGAAAAACTGTTTTTT. This gives the protein CASSYSLNEKLFF.

This chain links TRBV9 with TRBJ1-1; D not certain. Germline-derived CDR1 and CDR2 are SGDLS and YYNGEE. The germline V and J ends were trimmed by 0 bases and 6 bases, with 12 bases remaining between them. The CDR3 extends over 14 amino acids. CDR3 DNA: TGTGCCAGCAGCGTAGACACCAGCCTCCCTGAAGCTTTCTTT. Protein sequence: CASSVDTSLPEAFF.

V gene TRBV2 combines with J gene TRBJ2-1; D is possibly TRBD1 or TRBD2 (5 bases each). The CDR3 is 13 amino acids. Trimming cost V 2 bases and J 8 bases, with 10 bases left between them. CDR1 SNHLY and CDR2 FYNNEI come from the germline V gene. The chain's CDR3 is CASSETGTDEQFF. The CDR3 DNA reads TGTGCCAGCAGTGAAACCGGGACGGATGAGCAGTTCTTC.

J is TRBJ1-5 and V is TRBV19, with D unclear. The length of the CDR3 is 15 residues. V lost 6 bases to trimming and J lost 1 base, with 13 bases between them. Per germline, CDR1 LNHDA and CDR2 SQIVND (reference sequence). CDR3 sequence reads: CASRSLGISNQPQHF. CDR3 in DNA: TGTGCCAGTAGATCACTAGGGATCAGCAATCAGCCCCAGCATTTT.

J is TRBJ1-5 and V is TRBV6-1; tentative D call: TRBD1 (6 bases). V lost 6 bases, J lost 4 bases, and 16 bases lay in between. The CDR3 covers 15 residues. Per the germline V gene, CDR1 is MNHNS and CDR2 is SASEGT. DNA for the CDR3: TGTGCCAGCAGCCTCTGGGGGGCCGGGAATCAGCCCCAGCATTTT. Translating it yields CASSLWGAGNQPQHF.

The genes are TRBV28 and TRBJ2-2, with D unclear. The CDR3 has 17 residues. With 7 bases removed from V and 8 bases from J, the gap between germline ends came to 26 bases. The V gene's germline CDR1 is MDHEN and CDR2 SYDVKM. The CDR3 DNA reads TGTGCCAGCATCGGCAACAATGGCTGGGTTGAAAGGGGGGAGCTGTTTTTT. Its protein is CASIGNNGWVERGELFF.

This clone was detected a few times. This chain links TRBV9 with TRBJ2-1; 10 nucleotides line up with TRBD2. The CDR3 extends over 15 amino acids. Germline lookup yields CDR1 SGDLS and CDR2 YYNGEE. V gave up 2 bases and J gave up 2 bases; unmatched junction bases: 1. CDR3 sequence (DNA): TGTGCCAGCAGCGTTAGCGGGGGGCCCTACAATGAGCAGTTCTTC. This codes for CASSVSGGPYNEQFF.

This chain uses TRBV28 with TRBJ2-7; D is possibly TRBD1 (5 bases). Between the trimmed V and J ends, which lost 6 bases and 3 bases, there was a span of 6 bases. The CDR3 length is 11 residues. Germline V gene sequence: CDR1 MDHEN, CDR2 SYDVKM. DNA of the CDR3: TGTGCCAGCAGGGGGCACTACGAGCAGTACTTC. It codes for CASRGHYEQYF.

This clone was counted a single time. This sequence joins TRBV5-1 and TRBJ1-4; 10 bases are a match to TRBD1. The V gene end was trimmed by 4 bases and the J gene end by 4 bases; junction bases not matched to a gene: 7. Per germline, CDR1 SGHRS and CDR2 YFSETQ. The CDR3 extends over 16 amino acids. The CDR3, as DNA: TGCGCCAGCAGCCCAGGACAGGGGGGGCTTAATGAAAAACTGTTTTTT. Its protein product is CASSPGQGGLNEKLFF.

The chain recombines TRBV5-1 with TRBJ2-1, with 8 bases lining up with TRBD2. Germline assignment: CDR1 SGHRS and CDR2 YFSETQ. The CDR3 runs 14 residues. J gave up 6 bases and V 0 bases, and 2 bases lay outside the gene matches. The CDR3 DNA is TGCGCCAGCAGCTTGGCGGGGGGGATCAATGAGCAGTTCTTC. This gives the protein CASSLAGGINEQFF.

The chain carries TRBV19 and TRBJ2-1; 9 nucleotides line up with TRBD2. V gave up 2 bases and J gave up 4 bases; unmatched junction bases: 6. This CDR3 spans 16 amino acids. Germline-derived CDR1 and CDR2 are LNHDA and SQIVND (reference sequence). The CDR3 DNA is TGTGCCAGTAGTATACAAGCGGGGGGAGTGTACAATGAGCAGTTCTTC. Its protein is CASSIQAGGVYNEQFF.

This clone was observed once. The chain has TRBV2 and TRBJ2-7, with D hard to call. This CDR3 has 14 amino acids. V was trimmed by 3 bases and J by 3 bases, leaving 12 bases between them. Germline V gives CDR1 SNHLY, CDR2 FYNNEI. CDR3 region: CASSDLALYYEQYF. For the CDR3, the DNA is TGTGCCAGCAGTGACCTGGCGCTCTACTACGAGCAGTACTTC.

This chain joins TRBV5-4 and TRBJ2-3; maybe TRBD1 (7 bases). CDR1 and CDR2 (germline): SGHNT, YYREEE (reference sequence). V was trimmed by 5 bases and J by 2 bases, leaving 18 bases between them. The CDR3 extends over 16 amino acids. The chain's CDR3 is CASRHWGRGVTDTQYF. The CDR3 nucleotides read TGTGCCAGCAGACACTGGGGCAGGGGGGTCACAGATACGCAGTATTTT.

The V and J genes are TRBV7-2 and TRBJ2-7; D is possibly TRBD1 (5 bases). In germline, CDR1 is SGHTA, CDR2 FQGNSA. Trimming pared 3 bases from V and 2 bases from J, leaving 11 bases between. CDR3 length: 14 residues. The CDR3 spells CASSFRDLTYEQYF. CDR3 coding DNA: TGTGCCAGCAGCTTCAGGGATCTCACCTACGAGCAGTACTTC.

The chain recombines TRBV5-1 with TRBJ2-2; no clear D gene. Trimming removed 2 bases at V and 1 base at J, with 9 bases between. Germline CDR1 SGHRS, CDR2 YFSETQ. The CDR3 is 15 amino acids. The CDR3 region is CASSFEALNTGELFF. CDR3 DNA sequence: TGCGCCAGCAGCTTTGAGGCCCTGAACACCGGGGAGCTGTTTTTT.

This clone was seen only a few times. The rearrangement uses TRBV25-1 and TRBJ1-3, with TRBD1 as a possible D gene (5 bases). The CDR3 has 17 residues. V lost 7 bases and J 2 bases, leaving 21 bases between the germline ends. Germline CDR1 and CDR2: MGHDK and SYGVNS. Here the CDR3 DNA reads TGTGCCAGCAACAGAGAGGGGCGGGGACTTCCTGGAAACACCATATATTTT. Protein sequence: CASNREGRGLPGNTIYF.

Relative to its sample, this clone is large. The chain has TRBV7-9 and TRBJ1-5; D gene unclear. This CDR3 comprises 12 residues. Trimming cost V 7 bases and J 6 bases, with 10 bases left between them. From germline, CDR1 is SEHNR and CDR2 FQNEAQ (reference sequence). The CDR3 spells CASTSQGQPQHF. CDR3 nucleotides: TGTGCCAGCACCTCCCAAGGTCAGCCCCAGCATTTT.

The V gene is TRBV27, the J gene TRBJ1-5, with a possible D match to TRBD1 (5 bases). The V end lost 6 bases, the J end lost 4 bases, and 19 bases lay between the germline ends. CDR3 size: 16 residues. In germline, CDR1 is MNHEY, CDR2 SMNVEV (reference sequence). The CDR3 sequence: CASRPQGPGRNQPQHF. The CDR3 DNA reads as TGTGCCAGCAGACCCCAGGGACCCGGCCGAAATCAGCCCCAGCATTTT.

To note about this clone: Additional DNA sequences in this sample encode the identical CDR3. The chain uses TRBV18 and TRBJ1-2, with 9 bases matching TRBD1. J lost 2 bases, V lost 6 bases, and 7 bases had no gene match. This CDR3 is built from 15 residues. Germline V lookup: CDR1 KGHSH, CDR2 LQKENI. The CDR3 is CASSPGQGSNYGYTF. The DNA for the CDR3 is TGTGCCAGCTCCCCGGGACAGGGATCCAACTATGGCTACACCTTC.

CDR3 coding DNA: TGTGCCAGCAGTTATGGTGATACGCAGTATTTT. Residues: CASSYGDTQYF. This chain connects TRBV6-5 to TRBJ2-3; D unresolved. CDR3 length: 11 residues. CDR1 and CDR2 (germline): MNHEY, SVGAGI. Trimming stripped 3 bases from V and 6 bases from J, with 4 bases between.

This clone was detected once. DNA for the CDR3: TGTGCCAGCAGTTCCCCCGGGACATACAGCACAGATACGCAGTATTTT. Its protein is CASSSPGTYSTDTQYF. The chain employs TRBV6-5 and TRBJ2-3; TRBD1 might be the D (6 bases). The germline CDR1 and CDR2 sequences are MNHEY and SVGAGI. The CDR3 runs 16 residues. Trimming shortened V by 4 bases and J by 0 bases, and 14 bases separated the two germline ends.

The chain is built from TRBV28 and TRBJ1-2, with a weak D call TRBD1 (5 bases). Germline values: CDR1 MDHEN, CDR2 SYDVKM. The germline V and J ends were trimmed by 5 bases and 1 base, with 11 bases remaining between them. This CDR3 region has 14 residues. CDR3 protein: CASSRRDLNYGYTF. The CDR3 DNA reads as TGTGCCAGCAGTCGTCGGGACCTTAACTATGGCTACACCTTC.

V is TRBV9 and J is TRBJ1-2, with 7 bases that match TRBD1. J was trimmed by 8 bases and V by 1 base; bases with no gene match: 11. The CDR3 is 15 residues long. Germline V CDR1 and CDR2: SGDLS, YYNGEE. As DNA, the CDR3 is TGTGCCAGCAGCGTAAATCCGGGACAGACGTGGGGCTACACCTTC. It translates to CASSVNPGQTWGYTF. The variable domain in full, with the rest retrieved from reference TRBV9 and TRBJ1-2, is DSGVTQTPKHLITATGQRVTLRCSPRSGDLSVYWYQQSLDQGLQFLIQYYNGEERAKGNILERFSAQQFPDLHSELNLSSLELGDSALYFCASSVNPGQTWGYTFGSGTRLTVV.

The chain links TRBV25-1 to TRBJ2-5; D might be TRBD2 (6 bases). In germline, CDR1 is MGHDK, CDR2 SYGVNS. The CDR3 totals 14 residues. Trimming stripped 2 bases from V and 5 bases from J, with 12 bases between. CDR3 in amino acids: CASSEPRAGETQYF. The DNA for the CDR3 is TGTGCCAGCAGTGAACCCCGTGCGGGGGAGACCCAGTACTTC.

This clone was found a few times. The chain combines TRBV4-3 with TRBJ1-2; D is undetermined. Trimming shortened V by 1 base and J by 4 bases, and 7 bases separated the two germline ends. This CDR3 is built from 13 residues. Germline V gene lookup returns CDR1 LGHNA and CDR2 YSLEER. CDR3 in amino acids: CASSQVGPYGYTF. The CDR3 region has the DNA TGCGCCAGCAGCCAAGTGGGCCCCTATGGCTACACCTTC.